The sequence of this T cell receptor (beta chain) was determined in a study of beta chain features in type 1 diabetes. Study background: Patients shared similar age, gender and cell yields with healthy donors.

Concerning this clone itself: Its target is unknown.

The entirety of the isolated RNA underwent reverse transcription, so expressed TCRB transcripts were sequenced. Clones were sequenced by immunoSEQ multiplex PCR, and TCRdb holds only the in-frame ones, with some missing. The sample lists roughly 26,000 clones, about 49% occurring once. Points from the study as a whole: TCRB CDR3s from Type 1 diabetes patients were moderately but significantly shorter in all four CD4+ subsets. Individuals with type 1 diabetes displayed fewer insertions and more deletions at VDJ junctions. It was not settled here whether HLA type affects TCRB rearrangement.

This CDR3 has 13 residues. The TCR was taken from a man under 40 with type 1 diabetes. Sequencing was carried out using stem cell memory CD4+ T cells from blood. V is TRBV21-1 and J is TRBJ2-2; no check of the table's D call, TRBD2, against the DNA was made. TRBV21-1 is a recognized pseudogene. The CDR3, as DNA: TGTGCCAGCAGACCCTGGGAGGCCGGGGAGCTGTTTTTT. It is translated as CASRPWEAGELFF.